This TCR beta chain was retrieved from a study of shared clonotypes between healthy human individuals. Study observations and caveats: Sorted-subset sequencing was shown by rarefaction to be incomplete despite large depth.

The CDR3 contains 13 residues. V lost 2 bases and J 5 bases, leaving 8 bases between the germline ends. The germline V gene encodes CDR1 ENHRY and CDR2 SYGVKD. Naive CD8 isolation took CD45RO-negative cells positively selected for CCR7 and excluded terminally differentiated effector memory CD45RA+ cells. On this clone itself: Its antigen is as yet unknown.

Several immunoSEQ plates received, in even portions, the genomic DNA of each subset. The method was immunoSEQ multiplex PCR; TCRdb's version includes in-frame clones alone and lacks a portion of them. The data show roughly 850,000 clones, 96% seen once. The source of this sequence is a man aged 25 to 40 in good health. The sample comprised naive CD8+ T cells sorted from blood. This sequence joins TRBV10-3 and TRBJ2-3, with unresolved D. CDR3 nucleotide sequence: TGTGCCATCAGTGAGCCCAACGTAGATACGCAGTATTTT. It yields the protein CAISEPNVDTQYF.